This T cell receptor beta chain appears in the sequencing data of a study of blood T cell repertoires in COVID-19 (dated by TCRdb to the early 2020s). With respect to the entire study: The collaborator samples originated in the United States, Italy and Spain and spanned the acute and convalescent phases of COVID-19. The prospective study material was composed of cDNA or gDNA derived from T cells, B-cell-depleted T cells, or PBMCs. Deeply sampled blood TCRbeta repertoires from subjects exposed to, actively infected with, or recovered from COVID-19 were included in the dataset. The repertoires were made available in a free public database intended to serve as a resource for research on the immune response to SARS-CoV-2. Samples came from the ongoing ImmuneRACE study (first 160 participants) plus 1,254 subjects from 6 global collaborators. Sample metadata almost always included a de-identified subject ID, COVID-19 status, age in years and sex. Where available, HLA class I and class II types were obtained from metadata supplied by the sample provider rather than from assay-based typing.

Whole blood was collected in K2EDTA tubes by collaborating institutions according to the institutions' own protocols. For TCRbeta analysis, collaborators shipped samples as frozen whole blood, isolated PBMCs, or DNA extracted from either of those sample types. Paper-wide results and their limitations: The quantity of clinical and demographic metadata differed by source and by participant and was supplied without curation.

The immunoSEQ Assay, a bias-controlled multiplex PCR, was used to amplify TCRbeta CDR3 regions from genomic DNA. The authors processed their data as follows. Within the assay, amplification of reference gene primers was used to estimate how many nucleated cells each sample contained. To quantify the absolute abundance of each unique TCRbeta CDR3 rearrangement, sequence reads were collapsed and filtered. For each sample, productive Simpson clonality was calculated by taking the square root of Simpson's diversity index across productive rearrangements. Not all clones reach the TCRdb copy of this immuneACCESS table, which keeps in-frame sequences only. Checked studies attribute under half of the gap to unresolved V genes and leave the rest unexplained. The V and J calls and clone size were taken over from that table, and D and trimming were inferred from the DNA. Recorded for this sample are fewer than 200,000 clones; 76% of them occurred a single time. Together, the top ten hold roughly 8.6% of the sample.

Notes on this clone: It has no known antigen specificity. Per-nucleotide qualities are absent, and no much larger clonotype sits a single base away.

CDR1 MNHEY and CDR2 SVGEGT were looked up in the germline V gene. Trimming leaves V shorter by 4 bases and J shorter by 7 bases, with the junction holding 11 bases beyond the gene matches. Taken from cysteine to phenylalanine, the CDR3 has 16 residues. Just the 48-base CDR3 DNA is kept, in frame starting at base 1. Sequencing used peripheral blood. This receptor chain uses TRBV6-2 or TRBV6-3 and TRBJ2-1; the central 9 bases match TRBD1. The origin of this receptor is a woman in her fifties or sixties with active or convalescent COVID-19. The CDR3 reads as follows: CASSSTGTGSRNEQFF. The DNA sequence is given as TGTGCCAGCAGTTCGACCGGGACAGGGTCTCGGAATGAGCAGTTCTTC.